This T cell receptor (beta chain) was observed in a study of blood T cell repertoires in COVID-19. The germline V gene has CDR1 MNHEY and CDR2 SVGEGT. This CDR3 is built from 15 residues. This clone came up once. One junction end disagrees with the germline gene, perhaps due to a read error. The assay was immunoSEQ multiplex PCR, and TCRdb's table has in-frame clones only and misses some. Counted here are around 180,000 clones, approximately 85% occurring once; the ten biggest clones make up about 6.9%. The sample comprised peripheral blood. This chain connects TRBV6-2 or TRBV6-3 to TRBJ2-5; tentative D call: TRBD2 (8 bases). This clonotype was sampled from an older man with COVID-19, enrolled during active disease. This CDR3 reads CASSYSTAGGQSQHF. The CDR3 DNA reads as TGTGCCAGCAGTTACTCGACGGCGGGGGGACAGTCCCAGCACTTC.